This TCR beta chain emerged from a study of CD8 T cells in ankylosing spondylitis. Study-level results: Enrichment of disease-linked clones was reportedly significant in matched ankylosing spondylitis synovial fluid. Disease-linked clones proved CD8+ and comparatively uncommon in peripheral blood. A TCR beta motif of fewer than ten highly homologous variants appeared characteristic of ankylosing spondylitis blood. In reactive arthritis synovial fluid and blood, some motif variants had been reported before.

MiXCR, applied by TCRdb to the 5' RACE reads, yields one record per CDR3 protein. In the table there are around 180,000 distinct CDR3 sequences, approximately 13% of which are singletons. Trimming pared 0 bases from V and 2 bases from J, leaving 13 bases between. The CDR3 runs 16 residues. Germline CDR1 reads KGHSH; CDR2 reads LQKENI. This clonotype has a handful of counts. Antigen: not known. The sequenced sample was blood, either unsorted or a sorted T cell fraction (not recorded which). The V call is TRBV18, the J call TRBJ1-2; D uncertain. The sequence was collected from a female donor with ankylosing spondylitis or in good health (not recorded which). DNA for the CDR3: TGTGCCAGCTCACCACCAGCCACACGACGAAACTATGGCTACACCTTC. Protein: CASSPPATRRNYGYTF.